These 30 T cell receptor beta chains came from one sample sequenced in a study of shared clonotypes between healthy human individuals. TCRdb's table, derived via immunoSEQ multiplex PCR, lists solely in-frame clones and lacks some. The sample contains roughly 720,000 clones, about 90% of which appear only once. The sequenced sample consisted of memory CD8+ T cells from PBMCs. Documented subset: CD45RO+ cells pooled with CCR7-negative TemRA cells. All receptors derive from a man between 18 and 29 years old in good health. Some clones in this sample may be carry-over from other donors' samples.

V is TRBV9 and J is TRBJ2-3; 10 bases align to TRBD2. Trimming at V came to 3 bases and at J to 0 bases, leaving 4 bases not matched to a gene. Germline V gene sequence: CDR1 SGDLS, CDR2 YYNGEE. The CDR3 spans 16 residues. The DNA of the CDR3 is TGTGCCAGCAGCGGCCGGACTAGCGGAAGCACAGATACGCAGTATTTT. Its protein is CASSGRTSGSTDTQYF.

V and J are TRBV4-3 and TRBJ2-4; 7 bases agree with TRBD2. Germline V gives CDR1 LGHNA, CDR2 YSLEER. The CDR3 extends over 18 amino acids. V dropped 4 bases and J dropped 1; count of bases not matched to a gene: 13. The CDR3 spells CASSLKEAGVRAKNIQYF. The CDR3, as DNA: TGCGCCAGCAGCCTTAAAGAGGCGGGAGTGAGGGCCAAAAACATTCAGTACTTC.

This clone came up once. The chain employs TRBV5-5 and TRBJ1-2; no clear D gene. Germline V CDR1 and CDR2: SGHKS, YYEKEE (reference sequence). The CDR3 runs 18 residues. V was trimmed by 3 bases and J by 3 bases, leaving 24 bases between them. CDR3 nucleotides: TGTGCCAGCAGCTCCTCCGGGATCCCCTTCTTGGAAGACTATGGCTACACCTTC. It encodes CASSSSGIPFLEDYGYTF.

The chain recombines TRBV28 with TRBJ2-1; D not resolved. V lost 2 bases to trimming and J lost 4 bases, with 12 bases between them. The CDR3 extends over 15 amino acids. CDR1 MDHEN and CDR2 SYDVKM come from the germline V gene. The CDR3 region has the DNA TGTGCCAGCAGTTTAAAGTGGACCCCTTACAATGAGCAGTTCTTC. It translates to CASSLKWTPYNEQFF.

The rearrangement uses TRBV18 and TRBJ2-3; D uncertain. The germline V gene encodes CDR1 KGHSH and CDR2 LQKENI. There are 14 residues in the CDR3. The V end was cut by 1 base, the J end by 6 bases, with 11 bases between. CDR3 sequence reads: CASSPRAVQDTQYF. In DNA form, the CDR3 reads TGTGCCAGCTCACCACGGGCCGTTCAGGATACGCAGTATTTT.

The chain's CDR3 is CASSQVHRGTDTQYF. DNA of the CDR3: TGCGCCAGCAGCCAAGTCCACAGGGGCACAGATACGCAGTATTTT. The V and J genes are TRBV4-3 and TRBJ2-3; the D gene is possibly TRBD1 (6 bases). The V gene lost 1 base and the J gene lost 1 base, with 9 bases spanning the gap. Germline V gene data show CDR1 as LGHNA and CDR2 as YSLEER. The CDR3 extends over 15 amino acids.

The V gene is TRBV10-2, the J gene TRBJ1-5, with 8 bases aligning to TRBD1. Looked up from germline, CDR1 is WSHSY and CDR2 is SAAADI. This CDR3 contains 16 residues. V lost 0 bases and J lost 0; bases outside the gene matches: 1. CDR3 amino acids: CASSESGTGSNQPQHF. The CDR3 bases are TGCGCCAGCAGTGAGTCCGGGACAGGTAGCAATCAGCCCCAGCATTTT.

The chain recombines TRBV27 with TRBJ1-2; TRBD1 matches 9 bases. The V segment lost 4 bases and the J segment 11 bases; nucleotides outside the gene matches: 11. The CDR3 runs to 14 residues. Germline values: CDR1 MNHEY, CDR2 SMNVEV (reference sequence). The CDR3 sequence: CASSSGTGPFGYTF. The CDR3 region has the DNA TGTGCCAGCAGTTCCGGGACAGGGCCGTTCGGGTACACCTTC.

The chain recombines TRBV9 with TRBJ2-5, with D perhaps TRBD1 (5 bases). Per the germline V gene, CDR1 is SGDLS and CDR2 is YYNGEE. This CDR3 is built from 16 residues. V was clipped by 4 bases and J by 5 bases, with 21 bases between them. The CDR3 sequence: CASSNQPRQGRETQYF. Written as DNA, the CDR3 is TGTGCCAGCAGCAATCAACCTCGGCAGGGAAGGGAGACCCAGTACTTC. Supplemented by reference TRBV9 and TRBJ2-5, the full variable domain reads DSGVTQTPKHLITATGQRVTLRCSPRSGDLSVYWYQQSLDQGLQFLIQYYNGEERAKGNILERFSAQQFPDLHSELNLSSLELGDSALYFCASSNQPRQGRETQYFGPGTRLLVL.

The V and J genes are TRBV11-3 and TRBJ2-1, with 9 bases that match TRBD2. The CDR3 runs to 16 residues. Germline CDR1 and CDR2: SGHNT and YENEEA. V dropped 0 bases and J dropped 9; count of bases not matched to a gene: 9. CDR3 nucleotide sequence: TGTGCCAGCAGCTTAGAAGGGGCGGGAGGGCCCCCTGAGCAGTTCTTC. It yields the protein CASSLEGAGGPPEQFF.

The chain links TRBV23-1 to TRBJ2-5, with unresolved D. TRBV23-1 is recorded as an ORF, its role being uncertain. CDR3 length equals 14 residues. With 0 bases removed from V and 5 bases from J, the gap between germline ends came to 10 bases. The CDR3 nucleotides are TGCGCCAGCAGTCAATCTTGCACGTGGGAGACCCAGTACTTC. Its protein product is CASSQSCTWETQYF.

V usage is TRBV7-9 and J usage is TRBJ2-2; D ambiguous. The length of the CDR3 is 13 residues. V was trimmed by 0 bases and J by 11 bases, leaving 10 bases between them. Looked up from germline, CDR1 is SEHNR and CDR2 is FQNEAQ (reference sequence). Here the CDR3 reads CASSLAYPRELFF. The DNA of the CDR3 is TGTGCCAGCAGCTTAGCGTATCCGAGAGAGCTGTTTTTT.

The V and J genes are TRBV7-9 and TRBJ2-5; D possibly corresponds to TRBD1 (5 bases). The V gene's germline CDR1 is SEHNR and CDR2 FQNEAQ (reference sequence). The CDR3 has 12 residues. Trimming left V 1 base short and J 8 bases short, with 8 bases between. The CDR3 nucleotides read TGTGCCAGCAGCTTAGGGGGCAGTACCCAGTACTTC. This translates into CASSLGGSTQYF.

The V and J genes are TRBV19 and TRBJ2-2; 7 bases map to TRBD2. Per the germline V gene, CDR1 is LNHDA and CDR2 is SQIVND (reference sequence). The CDR3 contains 15 residues. After removal of 3 bases from V and 6 bases from J, the junction contained 7 bases not matched to a gene. For the CDR3, the DNA is TGTGCCAGTAGTATTCGAGCGGGAAGGGCCGGGGAGCTGTTTTTT. This encodes CASSIRAGRAGELFF.

V and J are TRBV15 and TRBJ1-4; 10 bases align to TRBD1. The CDR3 spans 15 residues. Germline CDR1 LNHNV, CDR2 YYDKDF (reference sequence). V trimming: 5 bases; J trimming: 4 bases; junction bases outside the gene matches: 4. This CDR3 reads CATSGGQGGNEKLFF. CDR3 in DNA: TGTGCCACCAGCGGAGGACAGGGGGGTAATGAAAAACTGTTTTTT. The full variable domain, in which reference TRBV15 and TRBJ1-4 provide the parts outside the CDR3, is DAMVIQNPRYQVTQFGKPVTLSCSQTLNHNVMYWYQQKSSQAPKLLFHYYDKDFNNEADTPDNFQSRRPNTSFCFLDIRSPGLGDTAMYLCATSGGQGGNEKLFFGSGTQLSVL.

V usage is TRBV4-2 and J usage is TRBJ1-2; the D gene is possibly TRBD1 (6 bases). The germline V and J ends were trimmed by 1 base and 4 bases, with 7 bases remaining between them. This CDR3 spans 13 amino acids. Germline loops: CDR1 LGHNA, CDR2 YNFKEQ. In DNA, the CDR3 is TGTGCCAGCAGCCAAGGAGGGGGCTATGGCTACACCTTC. Amino acid sequence: CASSQGGGYGYTF.

The chain employs TRBV30 and TRBJ2-2; D gene uncertain. V lost 3 bases, J lost 6 bases, and 2 bases lay in between. The germline gives CDR1 GTSNPN, CDR2 SVGIG (reference sequence). CDR3 size: 10 residues. The CDR3 coding sequence is TGTGCCTGGAGCTCCGGGGAGCTGTTTTTT. This encodes CAWSSGELFF. Together with reference TRBV30 and TRBJ2-2, the CDR3 gives the full variable domain: SQTIHQWPATLVQPVGSPLSLECTVEGTSNPNLYWYRQAAGRGLQLLFYSVGIGQISSEVPQNLSASRPQDRQFILSSKKLLLSDSGFYLCAWSSGELFFGEGSRLTVL.

This clone showed up just once. The chain carries TRBV27 and TRBJ2-7; 10 bases line up with TRBD2. From germline, CDR1 is MNHEY and CDR2 SMNVEV (reference sequence). V trimming: 2 bases; J trimming: 3 bases; junction bases outside the gene matches: 1. The CDR3 covers 14 residues. The CDR3 DNA sequence: TGTGCCAGCAGTTTACTAGCGGGAGACTACGAGCAGTACTTC. Translating it yields CASSLLAGDYEQYF.

The chain recombines TRBV7-9 with TRBJ1-2; TRBD1 is a possible D gene (5 bases). Germline V CDR1 and CDR2: SEHNR, FQNEAQ (reference sequence). The CDR3 is 11 residues long. The V and J ends lost 1 base and 14 bases respectively, with 11 bases between them. The CDR3 reads CASSLEQGFTF. In DNA form, the CDR3 reads TGTGCCAGCAGCTTAGAGCAGGGCTTTACCTTC.

The chain's CDR3 is CASSRVGWSAGANVLTF. CDR3 nucleotides: TGTGCCAGCAGCCGGGTCGGATGGAGCGCCGGGGCCAACGTCCTGACTTTC. The chain is built from TRBV28 and TRBJ2-6, with D unclear. V was pared by 6 bases and J by 4 bases, with 19 bases between. Germline V gene data show CDR1 as MDHEN and CDR2 as SYDVKM. This CDR3 is 17 amino acids long. Using reference TRBV28 and TRBJ2-6 for the parts outside the CDR3, the full variable domain is DVKVTQSSRYLVKRTGEKVFLECVQDMDHENMFWYRQDPGLGLRLIYFSYDVKMKEKGDIPEGYSVSREKKERFSLILESASTNQTSMYLCASSRVGWSAGANVLTFGAGSRLTVL.

This chain joins TRBV27 and TRBJ2-5; D is uncertain. The J call may be in error: the DNA end matches TRBJ2-7 better. The CDR3 runs 13 residues. Per the germline V gene, CDR1 is MNHEY and CDR2 is SMNVEV (reference sequence). CDR3 nucleotide sequence: TGTGCCAGCAGTCCCAGAATGGGCCACGAGCAGTACTTC. This sequence encodes CASSPRMGHEQYF.

V usage is TRBV9 and J usage is TRBJ1-4; D is unresolved. Germline V gene lookup returns CDR1 SGDLS and CDR2 YYNGEE. V dropped 0 bases and J dropped 8 bases, with 11 bases sitting between them. The CDR3 runs to 14 residues. The CDR3 DNA reads TGTGCCAGCAGCGTAGGGAAAAGTCAGGAAAAACTGTTTTTT. This sequence encodes CASSVGKSQEKLFF.

The genes are TRBV19 and TRBJ1-2, with 9 nucleotides matching TRBD1. Trimming at V came to 9 bases and at J to 4 bases, leaving 9 bases not matched to a gene. Germline V CDR1 and CDR2: LNHDA, SQIVND (reference sequence). There are 14 residues in the CDR3. This CDR3 is CARGTGTNFYGYTF. The CDR3 DNA sequence: TGTGCCAGGGGGACAGGGACTAACTTCTATGGCTACACCTTC.

The chain has TRBV29-1 and TRBJ2-5; 9 bases match TRBD1. Germline values: CDR1 SQVTM, CDR2 ANQGSEA. CDR3 size: 19 residues. Trimming removed 7 bases from V and 0 bases from J; junction bases left unmatched: 21. CDR3 sequence reads: CSASPGDRARSQYQETQYF. In DNA form, the CDR3 reads TGCAGCGCTAGCCCTGGGGACAGGGCGCGCTCACAGTACCAAGAGACCCAGTACTTC.

This clone was seen a single time. The genes are TRBV7-9 and TRBJ2-7; D call uncertain. There are 15 residues in the CDR3. CDR1 SEHNR and CDR2 FQNEAQ come from the germline V gene (reference sequence). V was trimmed by 3 bases and J by 0 bases, leaving 12 bases between them. The CDR3 is CASSFAQALSYEQYF. The CDR3 DNA sequence: TGTGCCAGCAGCTTCGCCCAGGCTCTCTCCTACGAGCAGTACTTC.

J is TRBJ1-1 and V is TRBV5-1, with 8 bases that match TRBD1. The CDR3 runs to 16 residues. The V and J ends lost 0 bases and 1 base, in that order; junction bases with no gene match: 5. Germline V gene sequence: CDR1 SGHRS, CDR2 YFSETQ. CDR3 residues: CASSLARTGRNTEAFF. The CDR3 DNA follows: TGCGCCAGCAGCTTGGCCCGGACAGGGAGGAACACTGAAGCTTTCTTT.

This sequence joins TRBV5-6 and TRBJ2-7; no clear D gene. With 4 bases removed from V and 0 bases from J, the gap between germline ends came to 14 bases. The CDR3 spans 15 residues. Germline V lookup: CDR1 SGHDT, CDR2 YYEEEE. CDR3 DNA sequence: TGTGCCAGCAGCCTCTTCCTCGCGTTCTCCTACGAGCAGTACTTC. The encoded protein is CASSLFLAFSYEQYF.

For this clone: Germline is not matched at one junction end, which may reflect a read error. The rearrangement uses TRBV6-1 and TRBJ1-1, with 7 positions matching TRBD1. Germline V gene data show CDR1 as MNHNS and CDR2 as SASEGT. This CDR3 spans 14 amino acids. The CDR3 is CASSEALQDRQTTF. The DNA of the CDR3 is TGTGCCAGCAGTGAAGCGCTTCAGGACAGGCAGACTACATTT.

The chain has TRBV7-8 and TRBJ2-3; no clear D gene. CDR3 size: 16 residues. The V end was cut by 2 bases, the J end by 0 bases, with 12 bases between. Germline-derived CDR1 and CDR2 are SGHVS and FQNEAQ. The CDR3 protein is CASSLLAAYSTDTQYF. CDR3 nucleotides: TGTGCCAGCAGCTTATTGGCAGCCTACAGCACAGATACGCAGTATTTT.

V usage is TRBV27 and J usage is TRBJ2-7; 7 bases match TRBD1. Germline loops: CDR1 MNHEY, CDR2 SMNVEV (reference sequence). This CDR3 has 15 amino acids. J was trimmed by 6 bases and V by 5 bases; bases with no gene match: 13. The CDR3 DNA follows: TGTGCCAGCAGTCCCAGACAGGGCCATCTTTCCGAGCAGTACTTC. Encoded protein: CASSPRQGHLSEQYF.